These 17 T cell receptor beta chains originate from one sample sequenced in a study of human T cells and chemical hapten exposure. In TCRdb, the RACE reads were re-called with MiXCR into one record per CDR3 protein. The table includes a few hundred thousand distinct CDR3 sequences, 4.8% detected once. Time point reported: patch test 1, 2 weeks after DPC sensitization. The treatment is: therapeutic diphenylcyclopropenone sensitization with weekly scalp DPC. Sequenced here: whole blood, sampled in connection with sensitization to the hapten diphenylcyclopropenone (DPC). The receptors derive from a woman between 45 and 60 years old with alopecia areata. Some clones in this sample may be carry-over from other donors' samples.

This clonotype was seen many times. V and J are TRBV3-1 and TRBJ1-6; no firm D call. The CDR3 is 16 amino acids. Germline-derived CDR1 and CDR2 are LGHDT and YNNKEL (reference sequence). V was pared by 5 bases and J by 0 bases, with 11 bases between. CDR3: CASSARMSSYNSPLHF. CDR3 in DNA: TGTGCCAGCAGCGCTCGGATGAGCTCCTATAATTCACCCCTCCACTTT.

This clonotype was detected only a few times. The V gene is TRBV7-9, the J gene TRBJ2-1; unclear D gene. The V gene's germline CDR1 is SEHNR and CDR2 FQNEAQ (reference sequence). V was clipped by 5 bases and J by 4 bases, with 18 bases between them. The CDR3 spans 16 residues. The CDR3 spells CASSLPLTPHYNEQFF. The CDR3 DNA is TGTGCCAGCAGCCTGCCCCTAACCCCACATTACAATGAGCAGTTCTTC. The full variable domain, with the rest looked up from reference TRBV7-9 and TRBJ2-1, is DTGVSQNPRHKITKRGQNVTFRCDPISEHNRLYWYRQTLGQGPEFLTYFQNEAQLEKSRLLSDRFSAERPKGSFSTLEIQRTEQGDSAMYLCASSLPLTPHYNEQFFGPGTRLTVL.

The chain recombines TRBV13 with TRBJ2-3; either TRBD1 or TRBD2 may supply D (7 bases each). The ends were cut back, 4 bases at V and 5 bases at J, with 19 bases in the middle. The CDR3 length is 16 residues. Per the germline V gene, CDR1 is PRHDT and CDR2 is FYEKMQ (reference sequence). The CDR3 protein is CASSSPLDREGDTQYF. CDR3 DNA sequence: TGTGCCAGCAGCTCGCCCCTCGACAGGGAGGGAGATACGCAGTATTTT.

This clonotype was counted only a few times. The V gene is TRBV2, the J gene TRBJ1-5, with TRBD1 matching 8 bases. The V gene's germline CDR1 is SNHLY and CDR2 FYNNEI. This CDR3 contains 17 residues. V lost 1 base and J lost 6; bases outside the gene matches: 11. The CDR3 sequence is CASSEGLPGGGGQPQHF. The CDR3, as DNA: TGTGCCAGCAGTGAAGGTCTACCAGGGGGCGGCGGTCAGCCCCAGCATTTT.

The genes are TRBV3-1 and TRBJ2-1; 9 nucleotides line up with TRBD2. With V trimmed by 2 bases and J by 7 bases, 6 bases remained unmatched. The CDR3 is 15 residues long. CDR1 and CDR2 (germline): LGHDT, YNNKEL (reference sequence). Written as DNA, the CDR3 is TGTGCCAGCAGCCAACCAGCGGGAGGAACGAATGAGCAGTTCTTC. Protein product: CASSQPAGGTNEQFF.

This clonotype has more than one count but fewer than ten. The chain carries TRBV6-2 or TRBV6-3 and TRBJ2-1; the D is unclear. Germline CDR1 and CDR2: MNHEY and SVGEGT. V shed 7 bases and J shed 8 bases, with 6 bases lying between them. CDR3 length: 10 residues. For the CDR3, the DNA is TGTGCCAGCATCCTCGATGAGCAGTTCTTC. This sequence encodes CASILDEQFF.

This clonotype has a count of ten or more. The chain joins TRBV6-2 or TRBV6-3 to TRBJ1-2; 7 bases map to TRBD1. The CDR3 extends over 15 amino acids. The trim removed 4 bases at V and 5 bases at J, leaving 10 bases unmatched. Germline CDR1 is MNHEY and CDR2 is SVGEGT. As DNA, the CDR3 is TGTGCCAGCAGTTCCTTGGACAGGAACTATTATGGCTACACCTTC. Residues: CASSSLDRNYYGYTF.

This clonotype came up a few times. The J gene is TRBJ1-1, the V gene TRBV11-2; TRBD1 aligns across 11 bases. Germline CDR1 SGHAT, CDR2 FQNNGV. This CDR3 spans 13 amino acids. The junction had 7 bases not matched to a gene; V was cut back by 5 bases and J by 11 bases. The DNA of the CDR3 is TGTGCCAGCAGCCGAGGACAGGGGGCTGTCGCTTTCTTT. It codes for CASSRGQGAVAFF.

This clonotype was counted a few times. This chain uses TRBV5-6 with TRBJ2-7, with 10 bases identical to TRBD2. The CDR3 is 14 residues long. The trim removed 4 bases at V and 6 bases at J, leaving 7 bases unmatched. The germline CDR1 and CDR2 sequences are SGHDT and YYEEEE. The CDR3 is CASSLAGDGFEQYF. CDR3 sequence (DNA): TGTGCCAGCAGCCTAGCGGGAGATGGATTCGAGCAGTACTTC.

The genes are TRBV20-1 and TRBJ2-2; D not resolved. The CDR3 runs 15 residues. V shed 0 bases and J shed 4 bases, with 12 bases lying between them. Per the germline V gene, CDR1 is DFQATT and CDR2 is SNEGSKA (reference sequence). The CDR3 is CSARDPGPSTGELFF. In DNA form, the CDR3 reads TGCAGTGCTAGAGATCCTGGGCCGAGCACCGGGGAGCTGTTTTTT.

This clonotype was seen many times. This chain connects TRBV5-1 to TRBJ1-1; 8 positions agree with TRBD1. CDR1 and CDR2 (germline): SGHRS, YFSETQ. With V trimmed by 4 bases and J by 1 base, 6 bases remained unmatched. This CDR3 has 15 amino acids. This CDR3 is CASSTTTGANTEAFF. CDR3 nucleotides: TGCGCCAGCAGCACTACGACAGGGGCGAACACTGAAGCTTTCTTT.

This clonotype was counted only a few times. The CDR3 DNA reads TGTGCCAGCAGCTTGATCGTAGGCGGGTTAAACTACGAGCAGTACTTC. This sequence encodes CASSLIVGGLNYEQYF. The rearrangement links TRBV5-4 to TRBJ2-7; possibly TRBD2 for D (5 bases). The length of the CDR3 is 16 residues. CDR1 and CDR2 (germline): SGHNT, YYREEE (reference sequence). Between the trimmed V and J ends, which lost 1 base and 3 bases, there was a span of 17 bases.

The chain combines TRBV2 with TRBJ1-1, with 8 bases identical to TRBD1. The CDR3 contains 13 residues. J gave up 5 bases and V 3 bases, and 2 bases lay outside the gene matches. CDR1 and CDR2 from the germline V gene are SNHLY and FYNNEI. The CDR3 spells CASSDDRGTEAFF. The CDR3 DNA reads TGTGCCAGCAGTGATGACAGGGGAACTGAAGCTTTCTTT.

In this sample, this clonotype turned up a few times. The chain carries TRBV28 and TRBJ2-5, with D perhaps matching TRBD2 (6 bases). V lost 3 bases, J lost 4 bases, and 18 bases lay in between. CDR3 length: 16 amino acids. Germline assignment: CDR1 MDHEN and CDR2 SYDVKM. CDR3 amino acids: CASSFPTAGRGETQYF. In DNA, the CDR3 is TGTGCCAGCAGTTTCCCCACTGCGGGACGGGGAGAGACCCAGTACTTC.

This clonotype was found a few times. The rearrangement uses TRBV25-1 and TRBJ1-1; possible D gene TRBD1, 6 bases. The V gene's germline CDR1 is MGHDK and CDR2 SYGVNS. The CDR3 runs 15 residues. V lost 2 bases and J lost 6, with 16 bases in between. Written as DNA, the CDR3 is TGTGCCAGCAGTGAAAGGGGGACGGGGATGGCTGAAGCTTTCTTT. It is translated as CASSERGTGMAEAFF.

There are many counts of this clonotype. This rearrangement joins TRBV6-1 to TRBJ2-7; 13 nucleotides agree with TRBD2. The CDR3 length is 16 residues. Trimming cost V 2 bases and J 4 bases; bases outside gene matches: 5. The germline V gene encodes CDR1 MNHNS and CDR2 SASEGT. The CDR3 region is CASSELGLAGEYEQYF. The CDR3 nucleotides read TGTGCCAGCAGTGAATTAGGACTAGCGGGAGAATACGAGCAGTACTTC.

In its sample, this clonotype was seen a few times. CDR3 protein: CASSLSPSVGEETQYF. The CDR3, as DNA: TGTGCCAGCAGTTTAAGCCCCTCCGTAGGAGAAGAGACCCAGTACTTC. This chain connects TRBV27 to TRBJ2-5; D gene uncertain. Germline lookup yields CDR1 MNHEY and CDR2 SMNVEV (reference sequence). Deletions cut 2 bases from V and 3 bases from J, with 16 bases between. The length of the CDR3 is 16 residues.